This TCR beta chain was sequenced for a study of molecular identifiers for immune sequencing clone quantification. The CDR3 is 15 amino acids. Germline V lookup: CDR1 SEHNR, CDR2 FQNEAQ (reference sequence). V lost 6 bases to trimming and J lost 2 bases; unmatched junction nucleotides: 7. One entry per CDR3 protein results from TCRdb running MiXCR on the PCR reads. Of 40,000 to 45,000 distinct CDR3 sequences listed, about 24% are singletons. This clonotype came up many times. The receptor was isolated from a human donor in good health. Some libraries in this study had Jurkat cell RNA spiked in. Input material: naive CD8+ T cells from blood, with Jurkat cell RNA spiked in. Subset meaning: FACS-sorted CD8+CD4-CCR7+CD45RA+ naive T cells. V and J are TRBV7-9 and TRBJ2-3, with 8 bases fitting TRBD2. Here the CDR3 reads CASSHSGENTDTQYF. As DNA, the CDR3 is TGTGCCAGCAGTCATAGCGGGGAGAACACAGATACGCAGTATTTT.